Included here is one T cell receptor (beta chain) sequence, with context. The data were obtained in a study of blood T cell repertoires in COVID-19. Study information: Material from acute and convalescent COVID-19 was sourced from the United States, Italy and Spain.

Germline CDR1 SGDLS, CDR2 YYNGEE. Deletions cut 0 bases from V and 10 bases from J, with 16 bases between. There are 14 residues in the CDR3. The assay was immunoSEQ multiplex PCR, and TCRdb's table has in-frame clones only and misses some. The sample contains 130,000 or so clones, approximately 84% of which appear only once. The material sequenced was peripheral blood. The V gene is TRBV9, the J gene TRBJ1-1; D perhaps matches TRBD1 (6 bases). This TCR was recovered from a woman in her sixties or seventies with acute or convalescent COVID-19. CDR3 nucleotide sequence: TGTGCCAGCAGCGTAGAGAGGGCCGGGACAAGAGCTTTCTTT. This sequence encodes CASSVERAGTRAFF.